Following are 25 T cell receptor beta chains from one sample sequenced in a study of T cell repertoires in cytomegalovirus infection. TCRdb recomputed calls from the reads with MiXCR, one row per CDR3 protein. Counted here are hundreds of thousands of distinct CDR3 sequences, around 35% occurring once; the ten biggest clones make up roughly 16%. Their cognate antigens are unknown. The sample here was cultured PBMCs, taken from culture after CMV antigen stimulation. These receptors were collected from a human donor in good health (CMV status not recorded). Some clones in this sample may be carry-over from other donors' samples.

This clonotype was seen a handful of times. The V call is TRBV7-9, the J call TRBJ1-4; 8 nucleotides align to TRBD1. The CDR3 loop spans 16 amino acids. Trimming cost V 5 bases and J 0 bases; bases outside gene matches: 5. From germline, CDR1 is SEHNR and CDR2 FQNEAQ (reference sequence). The CDR3 protein is CASSNGQGTTNEKLFF. DNA of the CDR3: TGTGCCAGCAGCAATGGACAGGGAACAACTAATGAAAAACTGTTTTTT.

The J gene is TRBJ2-3, the V gene TRBV11-2; 8 positions match TRBD2. The germline gives CDR1 SGHAT, CDR2 FQNNGV. The junction had 11 bases not matched to a gene; V was cut back by 0 bases and J by 3 bases. The CDR3 is 18 amino acids. This CDR3 reads CASSLEGLSGSFTDTQYF. The CDR3 DNA sequence: TGTGCCAGCAGCTTAGAAGGTTTGAGCGGGAGTTTTACAGATACGCAGTATTTT.

The chain's CDR3 is CASSPGLAGGGAKNIQYF. Written as DNA, the CDR3 is TGTGCCAGCAGTCCGGGACTAGCGGGAGGAGGGGCCAAAAACATTCAGTACTTC. The chain employs TRBV28 and TRBJ2-4, with 15 bases identical to TRBD2. This CDR3 region has 18 residues. Trimming took 5 bases from V and 1 from J; bases not matched to a gene: 6. The germline gives CDR1 MDHEN, CDR2 SYDVKM. The full variable domain, its missing parts supplied by reference TRBV28 and TRBJ2-4, is DVKVTQSSRYLVKRTGEKVFLECVQDMDHENMFWYRQDPGLGLRLIYFSYDVKMKEKGDIPEGYSVSREKKERFSLILESASTNQTSMYLCASSPGLAGGGAKNIQYFGAGTRLSVL.

Points on this clonotype: It may be a read error: a sequence one base away is much more abundant. The gene calls are TRBV6-6 and TRBJ2-2; D remains unclear. V shed 6 bases and J shed 6 bases, with 8 bases lying between them. This CDR3 is built from 12 residues. CDR1 is MNHNY and CDR2 is SVGAGI in the germline V gene (reference sequence). The CDR3 sequence: CASSFNAGELFF. The CDR3 coding sequence is TGTGCCAGCAGCTTCAACGCCGGGGAGCTGTTTTTT.

V is TRBV29-1 and J is TRBJ1-2; D is ambiguous. This CDR3 comprises 15 residues. The ends were cut back, 7 bases at V and 3 bases at J, with 21 bases in the middle. Per the germline V gene, CDR1 is SQVTM and CDR2 is ANQGSEA. In DNA, the CDR3 is TGCAGCGCCGAGATACGGGCTTTCCGGGACTATGGCTACACCTTC. This gives the protein CSAEIRAFRDYGYTF.

The chain employs TRBV19 and TRBJ1-3; D is undetermined. CDR3 size: 16 residues. The V end was cut by 5 bases, the J end by 0 bases, with 14 bases between. Germline CDR1 reads LNHDA; CDR2 reads SQIVND (reference sequence). CDR3 nucleotide sequence: TGTGCCAGTAGTCTTCGCTCCGACTACTCTGGAAACACCATATATTTT. This gives the protein CASSLRSDYSGNTIYF.

In this sample, this clonotype turned up many times. The chain is built from TRBV6-1 and TRBJ2-7; 10 bases match TRBD2. CDR1 and CDR2 (germline): MNHNS, SASEGT. The V gene end was trimmed by 6 bases and the J gene end by 0 bases; junction bases not matched to a gene: 2. There are 14 residues in the CDR3. CDR3 DNA sequence: TGTGCCAGCAGGCGGACTAGCGGCTCCTACGAGCAGTACTTC. Protein: CASRRTSGSYEQYF.

The V call is TRBV30, the J call TRBJ1-1; the D gene is possibly TRBD1 (5 bases). The CDR3 contains 11 residues. Germline CDR1 reads GTSNPN; CDR2 reads SVGIG (reference sequence). With 2 bases removed from V and 10 bases from J, the gap between germline ends came to 11 bases. The CDR3 bases are TGTGCCTGGAGTCCTACAGGTACAGCTTTCTTT. This encodes CAWSPTGTAFF. Using reference TRBV30 and TRBJ1-1 for the parts outside the CDR3, the full variable domain is SQTIHQWPATLVQPVGSPLSLECTVEGTSNPNLYWYRQAAGRGLQLLFYSVGIGQISSEVPQNLSASRPQDRQFILSSKKLLLSDSGFYLCAWSPTGTAFFGQGTRLTVV.

This clonotype was seen at least ten times. The genes are TRBV7-2 and TRBJ2-7; TRBD1 is a possible D gene (5 bases). Germline CDR1 is SGHTA and CDR2 is FQGNSA. The germline V and J ends were trimmed by 2 bases and 2 bases, with 16 bases remaining between them. The CDR3 contains 16 residues. DNA of the CDR3: TGTGCCAGCAGCTTAATCTGGGGCGAAAACCCCTACGAGCAGTACTTC. Amino acid sequence: CASSLIWGENPYEQYF. Filled out from reference TRBV7-2 and TRBJ2-7, the complete variable domain reads GAGVSQSPSNKVTEKGKDVELRCDPISGHTALYWYRQSLGQGLEFLIYFQGNSAPDKSGLPSDRFSAERTGGSVSTLTIQRTQQEDSAVYLCASSLIWGENPYEQYFGPGTRLTVT.

The V gene is TRBV7-2, the J gene TRBJ2-3; possibly TRBD2 for D (6 bases). Trimming removed 6 bases at V and 1 base at J, with 11 bases between. Germline values: CDR1 SGHTA, CDR2 FQGNSA. This CDR3 comprises 14 residues. Here the CDR3 DNA reads TGTGCCAGCAGGGCGGGACTTGGCACAGATACGCAGTATTTT. Protein sequence: CASRAGLGTDTQYF.

The chain recombines TRBV27 with TRBJ2-7, with D possibly called TRBD1 or TRBD2 (6 bases each). Trimming cost V 7 bases and J 5 bases, with 15 bases left between them. The germline V gene encodes CDR1 MNHEY and CDR2 SMNVEV (reference sequence). The CDR3 totals 13 residues. CDR3 nucleotide sequence: TGTGCCAGCAAGGTATCGGGGGCCCACGAGCAGTACTTC. It yields the protein CASKVSGAHEQYF.

This clonotype was detected only once. The chain is built from TRBV11-3 and TRBJ2-1; 12 bases match TRBD2. Germline V CDR1 and CDR2: SGHNT, YENEEA. The CDR3 has 16 amino acids. Trimming removed 2 bases from V and 6 bases from J; junction bases left unmatched: 5. The CDR3 sequence is CASSLRGTSGLNEQFF. In nucleotides, the CDR3 is TGTGCCAGCAGCTTAAGAGGGACTAGCGGGCTCAATGAGCAGTTCTTC.

About this clonotype itself: Sequence at one end of the junction differs from germline and may be a read error. V is TRBV7-4 and J is TRBJ1-1, with D perhaps TRBD1 (5 bases). Looked up from germline, CDR1 is SGHVT and CDR2 is SQSDAQ. This CDR3 spans 13 amino acids. The CDR3 nucleotides are TGTGCCAGCACCTTACCGGGGACCACTGAAGCTTTCTTT. Amino acid sequence: CASTLPGTTEAFF.

J is TRBJ1-2 and V is TRBV5-6; TRBD1 is a possible D gene (5 bases). The CDR3 totals 16 residues. Germline loops: CDR1 SGHDT, CDR2 YYEEEE. V was cut by 4 bases and J by 5 bases, with 21 bases left in between. The CDR3 DNA sequence: TGTGCCAGCAGCATGGATCAGGGCTCTGTTTCTTATGGCTACACCTTC. It encodes CASSMDQGSVSYGYTF. The whole variable domain, filled in from reference TRBV5-6 and TRBJ1-2, reads DAGVTQSPTHLIKTRGQQVTLRCSPKSGHDTVSWYQQALGQGPQFIFQYYEEEERQRGNFPDRFSGHQFPNYSSELNVNALLLGDSALYLCASSMDQGSVSYGYTFGSGTRLTVV.

This sequence joins TRBV7-9 and TRBJ2-3; 10 bases line up with TRBD2. V shed 5 bases, J shed 6 bases, and the junction held 11 bases outside the gene matches. The germline CDR1 and CDR2 sequences are SEHNR and FQNEAQ (reference sequence). The CDR3 extends over 16 amino acids. The DNA for the CDR3 is TGTGCCAGCAGCCCCTCTCGTACTAGCGGGAAGGATACGCAGTATTTT. Translated, it gives CASSPSRTSGKDTQYF.

This clonotype was recorded a few times. This sequence joins TRBV7-9 and TRBJ2-3; TRBD1 is a possible D gene (6 bases). V was pared by 1 base and J by 2 bases, with 13 bases between. Germline V gives CDR1 SEHNR, CDR2 FQNEAQ (reference sequence). CDR3 length equals 16 residues. Here the CDR3 reads CASSLGGTGTTDTQYF. CDR3 nucleotide sequence: TGTGCCAGCAGCTTAGGAGGCACAGGGACCACAGATACGCAGTATTTT.

The V and J genes are TRBV7-6 and TRBJ2-4; 9 bases fit TRBD2. Germline V gene lookup returns CDR1 SGHVS and CDR2 FNYEAQ. The CDR3 runs to 17 residues. V was clipped by 6 bases and J by 1 base; unmatched bases: 10. The CDR3 bases are TGTGCCAGCAGTCTAGGGGCGGGAGGGCCCGCCAAAAACATTCAGTACTTC. It codes for CASSLGAGGPAKNIQYF.

The DNA for the CDR3 is TGTGCCAGCAGCCCCCCCGAGAGGGTATATGGCTACACCTTC. Protein sequence: CASSPPERVYGYTF. J is TRBJ1-2 and V is TRBV12-3 or TRBV12-4; D remains unclear. The CDR3 totals 14 residues. Between the trimmed V and J ends, which lost 6 bases and 5 bases, there was a span of 16 bases.

This clonotype was recorded a few times. The chain carries TRBV4-3 and TRBJ1-1, with D uncertain. The V end lost 1 base, the J end lost 1 base, and 10 bases lay between the germline ends. The CDR3 length is 15 residues. Germline values: CDR1 LGHNA, CDR2 YSLEER. The CDR3 protein is CASSQANTANTEAFF. Written as DNA, the CDR3 is TGCGCCAGCAGCCAAGCAAACACAGCGAACACTGAAGCTTTCTTT.

This clonotype was observed a handful of times. The chain uses TRBV6-2 or TRBV6-3 and TRBJ2-2; possibly TRBD2 for D (6 bases). Germline loops: CDR1 MNHEY, CDR2 SVGEGT. This CDR3 has 14 amino acids. V was trimmed by 7 bases and J by 5 bases, leaving 14 bases between them. Written as DNA, the CDR3 is TGTGCCAGCAAAATGGAGGGCCGGACCGGGGAGCTGTTTTTT. Its protein is CASKMEGRTGELFF.

Only one count was recorded for this clonotype. The chain is built from TRBV19 and TRBJ2-2, with 13 bases matching TRBD2. Germline lookup yields CDR1 LNHDA and CDR2 SQIVND (reference sequence). Trimming at V came to 6 bases and at J to 7 bases, leaving 8 bases not matched to a gene. The CDR3 sequence is 16 residues long. This CDR3 is CASSAGLAGVDGELFF. CDR3 DNA: TGTGCCAGTAGCGCCGGACTAGCGGGAGTAGACGGGGAGCTGTTTTTT.

This chain connects TRBV6-2 or TRBV6-3 to TRBJ2-7; D unresolved. Per the germline V gene, CDR1 is MNHEY and CDR2 is SVGEGT. The CDR3 is 15 amino acids. Trimming stripped 7 bases from V and 7 bases from J, with 23 bases between. The CDR3 loop is CASTGVGLPKIEQYV. The CDR3 nucleotides read TGTGCCAGCACCGGCGTGGGTCTACCTAAGATTGAGCAGTACGTC.

The chain employs TRBV7-6 and TRBJ2-1; the match to TRBD2 covers 9 bases. J gave up 7 bases and V 11 bases, and 6 bases lay outside the gene matches. Germline-derived CDR1 and CDR2 are SGHVS and FNYEAQ. The CDR3 runs 12 residues. The CDR3 region has the DNA TGTGCCGTCGGGACTAGCTCTAATGAGCAGTTCTTC. Translated: CAVGTSSNEQFF.

This chain uses TRBV27 with TRBJ2-1, with D unclear. The length of the CDR3 is 13 residues. The V gene's germline CDR1 is MNHEY and CDR2 SMNVEV (reference sequence). Trimming cost V 0 bases and J 5 bases, with 5 bases left between them. The CDR3 region is CASSLSEDNEQFF. CDR3 coding DNA: TGTGCCAGCAGTTTATCTGAAGACAATGAGCAGTTCTTC.

Here the CDR3 reads CASSQAGTGSEQYV. The CDR3 coding sequence is TGCGCCAGCAGCCAAGCCGGGACGGGGTCCGAGCAGTACGTC. The genes are TRBV4-1 and TRBJ2-7; D might be TRBD1 or TRBD2, each matching 5 bases. This CDR3 is 14 amino acids long. Trimming shortened V by 1 base and J by 6 bases, and 13 bases separated the two germline ends. CDR1 and CDR2 from the germline V gene are MGHRA and YSYEKL.